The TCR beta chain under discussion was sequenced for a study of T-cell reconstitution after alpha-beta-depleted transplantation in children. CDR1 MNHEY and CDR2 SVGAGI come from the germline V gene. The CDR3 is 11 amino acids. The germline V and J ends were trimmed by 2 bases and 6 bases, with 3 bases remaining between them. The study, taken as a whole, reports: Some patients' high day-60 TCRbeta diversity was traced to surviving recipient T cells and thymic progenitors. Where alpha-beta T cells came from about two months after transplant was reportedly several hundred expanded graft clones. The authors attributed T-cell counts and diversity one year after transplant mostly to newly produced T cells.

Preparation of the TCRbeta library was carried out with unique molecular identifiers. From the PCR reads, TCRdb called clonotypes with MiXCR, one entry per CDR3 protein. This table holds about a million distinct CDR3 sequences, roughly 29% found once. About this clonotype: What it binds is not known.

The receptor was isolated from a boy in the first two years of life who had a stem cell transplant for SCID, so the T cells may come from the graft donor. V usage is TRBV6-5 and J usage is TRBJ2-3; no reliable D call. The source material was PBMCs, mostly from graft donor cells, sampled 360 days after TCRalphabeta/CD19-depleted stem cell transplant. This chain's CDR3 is CASSYMDTQYF. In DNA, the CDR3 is TGTGCCAGCAGTTACATGGATACGCAGTATTTT.